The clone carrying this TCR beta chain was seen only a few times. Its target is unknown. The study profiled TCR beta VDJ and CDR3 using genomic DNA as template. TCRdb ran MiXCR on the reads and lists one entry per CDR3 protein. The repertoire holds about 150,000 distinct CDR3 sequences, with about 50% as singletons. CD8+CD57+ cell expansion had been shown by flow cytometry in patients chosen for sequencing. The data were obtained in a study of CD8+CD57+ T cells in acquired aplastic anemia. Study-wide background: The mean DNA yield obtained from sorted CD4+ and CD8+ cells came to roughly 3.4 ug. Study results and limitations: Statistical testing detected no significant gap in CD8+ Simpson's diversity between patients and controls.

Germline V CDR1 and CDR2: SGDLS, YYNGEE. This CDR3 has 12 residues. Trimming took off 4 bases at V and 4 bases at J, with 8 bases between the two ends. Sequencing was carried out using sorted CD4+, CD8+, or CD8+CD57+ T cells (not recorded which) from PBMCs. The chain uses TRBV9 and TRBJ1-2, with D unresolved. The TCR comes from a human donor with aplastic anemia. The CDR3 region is CASSPPGYGYTF. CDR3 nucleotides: TGTGCCAGCAGCCCCCCGGGCTATGGCTACACCTTC.